One and the same sample provided the 17 T cell receptor beta chains below, sequenced in a study of blood T cell repertoires in COVID-19 (dated by TCRdb to the early 2020s). Library method: the immunoSEQ multiplex PCR assay. Entries here come from immuneACCESS through TCRdb and include only in-frame sequences with V and J called. Some clones fail to appear in such tables; in the studies checked, an unresolved V gene covers under half of the shortfall, and the cause of the remainder is unknown. This sample is represented by roughly 200,000 clones; around 86% of them were singletons. Approximately 3% of the sample belongs to the ten largest clones. Sequenced material: peripheral blood. The origin of the receptors is a man aged 55 to 70 with acute or convalescent COVID-19.

The gene calls are TRBV7-9 and TRBJ1-1; D is perhaps TRBD1 (6 bases). The CDR3 contains 16 residues. Germline V CDR1 and CDR2: SEHNR, FQNEAQ (reference sequence). The V and J ends lost 0 bases and 0 bases respectively, with 11 bases between them. CDR3 loop: CASSLARGAVNTEAFF. DNA of the CDR3: TGTGCCAGCAGCTTAGCGCGGGGGGCGGTGAACACTGAAGCTTTCTTT. Variable domain in full (rest from reference TRBV7-9 and TRBJ1-1): DTGVSQNPRHKITKRGQNVTFRCDPISEHNRLYWYRQTLGQGPEFLTYFQNEAQLEKSRLLSDRFSAERPKGSFSTLEIQRTEQGDSAMYLCASSLARGAVNTEAFFGQGTRLTVV.

J is TRBJ2-2 and V is TRBV7-8, with 10 nucleotides matching TRBD1. The junction had 7 bases not matched to a gene; V was cut back by 5 bases and J by 7 bases. Germline V gives CDR1 SGHVS, CDR2 FQNEAQ. There are 15 residues in the CDR3. As DNA, the CDR3 is TGTGCCAGCAGCCTCCGACAGGGGGCCGGCGGGGAGCTGTTTTTT. Its translation: CASSLRQGAGGELFF.

This chain links TRBV5-1 with TRBJ1-1; possible D gene TRBD1, 6 bases. The germline V gene has CDR1 SGHRS and CDR2 YFSETQ. CDR3 length equals 19 residues. Trimming shortened V by 2 bases and J by 5 bases, and 28 bases separated the two germline ends. DNA of the CDR3: TGCGCCAGCAGCTTACCCCCGGGACACACCCTACCCTTGGGTACTGAAGCTTTCTTT. Protein product: CASSLPPGHTLPLGTEAFF.

The chain uses TRBV3-1 (or the pseudogene TRBV3-2) and TRBJ2-3; tentatively, D is TRBD2 (7 bases). The CDR3 loop spans 15 amino acids. The germline CDR1 and CDR2 sequences are LGHDT and YNNKEL (reference sequence). Trimming took 1 base from V and 4 from J, leaving 12 bases between them. The CDR3 loop is CASSQGGGGPDTQYF. The CDR3 bases are TGTGCCAGCAGCCAAGGCGGCGGGGGCCCAGATACGCAGTATTTT.

This clone was seen just once. The chain carries TRBV5-4 and TRBJ2-1; TRBD1 aligns across 9 bases. The CDR3 has 18 amino acids. Germline V lookup: CDR1 SGHNT, CDR2 YYREEE (reference sequence). V gave up 4 bases and J gave up 8 bases; unmatched junction bases: 19. CDR3 nucleotide sequence: TGTGCCAGCAGCGCCCGGATTCGGGGGACAGGGAGAGAGGATGAGCAGTTCTTC. This codes for CASSARIRGTGREDEQFF.

This chain uses TRBV3-1 (or the pseudogene TRBV3-2) with TRBJ1-4; D perhaps matches TRBD1 (6 bases). Germline CDR1 reads LGHDT; CDR2 reads YNNKEL (reference sequence). V was clipped by 1 base and J by 15 bases, with 21 bases between them. CDR3 length: 15 amino acids. Here the CDR3 reads CASSQAQGHETGVFF. The CDR3 DNA is TGTGCCAGCAGCCAAGCCCAGGGACACGAGACCGGGGTGTTTTTT.

J is TRBJ2-1 and V is TRBV11-3; no clear D gene. This CDR3 region has 14 residues. The V gene's germline CDR1 is SGHNT and CDR2 YENEEA. The V end lost 1 base, the J end lost 7 bases, and 11 bases lay between the germline ends. CDR3 sequence reads: CASSLGLRVNEQFF. CDR3 in DNA: TGTGCCAGCAGCTTAGGGTTAAGAGTAAATGAGCAGTTCTTC. The whole variable domain, filled in from reference TRBV11-3 and TRBJ2-1, reads EAGVVQSPRYKIIEKKQPVAFWCNPISGHNTLYWYLQNLGQGPELLIRYENEEAVDDSQLPKDRFSAERLKGVDSTLKIQPAELGDSAVYLCASSLGLRVNEQFFGPGTRLTVL.

The CDR3 protein is CASSLDRKTQYF. As DNA, the CDR3 is TGTGCCAGCAGCTTGGACAGGAAGACCCAGTACTTC. V gene TRBV5-4 combines with J gene TRBJ2-5, with D tentatively TRBD1 (5 bases). The ends were cut back, 0 bases at V and 6 bases at J, with 6 bases in the middle. The CDR3 has 12 residues. Germline V lookup: CDR1 SGHNT, CDR2 YYREEE (reference sequence).

This clone turned up a few times. The chain links TRBV7-2 to TRBJ2-7; TRBD2 might be the D (5 bases). The CDR3 spans 15 residues. The V end was cut by 5 bases, the J end by 0 bases, with 14 bases between. The germline V gene has CDR1 SGHTA and CDR2 FQGNSA. Here the CDR3 reads CASSQRESFSYEQYF. CDR3 nucleotides: TGTGCCAGCAGCCAGAGGGAGTCCTTCTCCTACGAGCAGTACTTC. The full variable domain, its missing parts supplied by reference TRBV7-2 and TRBJ2-7, is GAGVSQSPSNKVTEKGKDVELRCDPISGHTALYWYRQSLGQGLEFLIYFQGNSAPDKSGLPSDRFSAERTGGSVSTLTIQRTQQEDSAVYLCASSQRESFSYEQYFGPGTRLTVT.

The genes are TRBV9 and TRBJ1-6; the D is unclear. The CDR3 consists of 14 residues. Germline assignment: CDR1 SGDLS and CDR2 YYNGEE. Trimming pared 0 bases from V and 7 bases from J, leaving 8 bases between. This CDR3 is CASSVGYRNSPLHF. The CDR3 DNA is TGTGCCAGCAGCGTAGGGTACAGAAATTCACCCCTCCACTTT.

The CDR3 is CASPTGQVYTEAFF. Written as DNA, the CDR3 is TGTGCCAGCCCCACGGGACAGGTTTACACTGAAGCTTTCTTT. This sequence joins TRBV6-5 and TRBJ1-1; TRBD1 agrees at 8 bases. From germline, CDR1 is MNHEY and CDR2 SVGAGI. The CDR3 contains 14 residues. Trimming at V came to 8 bases and at J to 3 bases, leaving 8 bases not matched to a gene.

This clone came up once. The chain links TRBV5-1 to TRBJ2-1; 10 nucleotides match TRBD2. V lost 4 bases to trimming and J lost 0 bases; unmatched junction nucleotides: 4. The germline gives CDR1 SGHRS, CDR2 YFSETQ. The CDR3 has 16 residues. The CDR3 DNA reads as TGCGCCAGCAGCCCCGTAGCGGGGGGCTCCTACAATGAGCAGTTCTTC. Its protein is CASSPVAGGSYNEQFF.

The chain joins TRBV6-2 or TRBV6-3 to TRBJ1-5; no firm D call. The germline V gene has CDR1 MNHEY and CDR2 SVGEGT. The V gene lost 0 bases and the J gene lost 2 bases, with 8 bases spanning the gap. The CDR3 is 15 amino acids. The CDR3 nucleotides are TGTGCCAGCAGTTACTCCGGAGCTGGCAATCAGCCCCAGCATTTT. Protein: CASSYSGAGNQPQHF.

The rearrangement uses TRBV28 and TRBJ2-7, with 7 bases aligning to TRBD1. Germline V gene sequence: CDR1 MDHEN, CDR2 SYDVKM. This CDR3 is 16 amino acids long. Losses at the gene ends were 6 bases for V and 2 bases for J; bases not matched to a gene: 13. The CDR3 here is CASRIPQGQGAYEQYF. In nucleotides, the CDR3 is TGTGCCAGCAGAATACCACAGGGCCAGGGGGCCTACGAGCAGTACTTC.

V usage is TRBV27 and J usage is TRBJ2-1; 7 bases are shared with TRBD2. V lost 6 bases and J lost 8; bases outside the gene matches: 7. CDR3 size: 13 residues. Germline assignment: CDR1 MNHEY and CDR2 SMNVEV (reference sequence). This chain's CDR3 is CASRRGGWDEQFF. Written as DNA, the CDR3 is TGTGCCAGCAGGCGGGGAGGGTGGGATGAGCAGTTCTTC.

The chain has TRBV15 and TRBJ2-2; 7 bases align to TRBD1. The CDR3 runs to 17 residues. Germline CDR1 is LNHNV and CDR2 is YYDKDF (reference sequence). The junction had 7 bases not matched to a gene; V was cut back by 0 bases and J by 3 bases. The CDR3 DNA follows: TGTGCCACCAGCAGAGATTACAACAGGGGATACACCGGGGAGCTGTTTTTT. It translates to CATSRDYNRGYTGELFF.

J is TRBJ2-2 and V is TRBV29-1; D gene ambiguous. The V gene lost 7 bases and the J gene lost 3 bases, with 9 bases spanning the gap. The CDR3 has 12 residues. Per the germline V gene, CDR1 is SQVTM and CDR2 is ANQGSEA. The CDR3 DNA is TGCAGCGGGTTTTGGCACACCGGGGAGCTGTTTTTT. Translated: CSGFWHTGELFF.